Below are 31 T cell receptor beta chains sequenced from a single sample in a study of identical twins. TCRdb independently ran MiXCR on the 5' RACE reads; one entry per CDR3 protein. The sample consists of about 900,000 distinct CDR3 sequences, 10% to 15% of them appearing once. A further study also used this sample, focusing on yellow fever vaccine responses in identical twins.

The sample comprised PBMCs. The receptors derive from a woman aged 18 to 35 in good health.

The sample holds a few counts of this clonotype. The rearrangement uses TRBV12-3 or TRBV12-4 and TRBJ1-2; D gene ambiguous. V dropped 2 bases and J dropped 4 bases, with 20 bases sitting between them. The CDR3 is made up of 17 amino acids. CDR3 sequence reads: CASSLLKEGGVRYGYTF. The CDR3 DNA reads as TGTGCCAGCAGTTTACTCAAGGAGGGAGGAGTTCGCTATGGCTACACCTTC.

This clonotype was seen just once. The V call is TRBV15, the J call TRBJ2-2, with D perhaps matching TRBD2 (6 bases). The germline V gene has CDR1 LNHNV and CDR2 YYDKDF (reference sequence). The CDR3 length is 16 residues. V gave up 0 bases and J gave up 6 bases, with 14 bases separating them. CDR3 sequence reads: CATSREGGWWPGELFF. Written as DNA, the CDR3 is TGTGCCACCAGCAGAGAGGGGGGTTGGTGGCCCGGGGAGCTGTTTTTT.

This chain uses TRBV2 with TRBJ2-1, with D perhaps matching TRBD1 or TRBD2 (5 bases each). V lost 8 bases to trimming and J lost 9 bases, with 14 bases between them. The CDR3 covers 12 residues. Germline values: CDR1 SNHLY, CDR2 FYNNEI. CDR3 region: CASSLGRVEQFF. The CDR3 nucleotides read TGTGCCAGCTCTCTGGGGCGGGTTGAGCAGTTCTTC.

This clonotype was recorded at least ten times. This chain joins TRBV28 and TRBJ2-7, with D unresolved. There are 14 residues in the CDR3. The V end lost 7 bases, the J end lost 0 bases, and 13 bases lay between the germline ends. Germline V CDR1 and CDR2: MDHEN, SYDVKM. CDR3 loop: CASTLGLSSYEQYF. The CDR3 bases are TGTGCCAGCACTCTCGGGTTAAGCTCCTACGAGCAGTACTTC.

This clonotype was picked up a small number of times. V is TRBV10-3 and J is TRBJ2-7; no firm D call. V lost 0 bases, J lost 3 bases, and 6 bases lay in between. The CDR3 is made up of 13 amino acids. Germline lookup yields CDR1 ENHRY and CDR2 SYGVKD. The CDR3 spells CAISESNSYEQYF. The CDR3 DNA is TGTGCCATCAGTGAGTCGAATAGCTACGAGCAGTACTTC.

The V call is TRBV11-2, the J call TRBJ1-4; D gene uncertain. Per the germline V gene, CDR1 is SGHAT and CDR2 is FQNNGV. The CDR3 is made up of 14 amino acids. Trimming took 5 bases from V and 2 from J, leaving 9 bases between them. CDR3 sequence reads: CASSPLGTNEKLFF. The CDR3 coding sequence is TGTGCCAGCAGCCCGCTGGGCACTAATGAAAAACTGTTTTTT.

A few counts support this clonotype. The V gene is TRBV11-2, the J gene TRBJ2-1; 14 bases line up with TRBD2. Germline V CDR1 and CDR2: SGHAT, FQNNGV. Trimming removed 6 bases from V and 0 bases from J; junction bases left unmatched: 16. This CDR3 comprises 21 residues. This CDR3 reads CASRQFPGLAGAPSSYNEQFF. Here the CDR3 DNA reads TGTGCCAGCAGACAATTTCCGGGACTAGCGGGGGCTCCGAGCTCCTACAATGAGCAGTTCTTC.

This clonotype has at least ten counts. V and J are TRBV7-8 and TRBJ1-1; TRBD1 is a possible D gene (5 bases). The CDR3 extends over 16 amino acids. V was cut by 5 bases and J by 0 bases, with 16 bases left in between. Germline-derived CDR1 and CDR2 are SGHVS and FQNEAQ. CDR3 sequence reads: CASSPRQGAMNTEAFF. The CDR3 DNA sequence: TGTGCCAGCAGCCCAAGGCAGGGAGCGATGAACACTGAAGCTTTCTTT.

The chain couples TRBV28 to TRBJ2-1; 9 bases align to TRBD2. This CDR3 region has 15 residues. Germline CDR1 and CDR2: MDHEN and SYDVKM. The trim removed 7 bases at V and 9 bases at J, leaving 13 bases unmatched. The CDR3 reads CASNRSGSGGGEQFF. The CDR3 region has the DNA TGTGCCAGCAACCGTAGCGGGAGTGGGGGTGGTGAGCAGTTCTTC.

This chain uses TRBV4-1 with TRBJ1-2, with D possibly being TRBD1 (6 bases). CDR1 is MGHRA and CDR2 is YSYEKL in the germline V gene. The CDR3 has 18 amino acids. V dropped 3 bases and J dropped 0 bases, with 20 bases sitting between them. In nucleotides, the CDR3 is TGCGCCAGCAGCCACAAATTCGGACAGAAGTTAGCTAACTATGGCTACACCTTC. This encodes CASSHKFGQKLANYGYTF.

This clonotype was detected many times. The genes are TRBV29-1 and TRBJ2-3, with unresolved D. V was pared by 4 bases and J by 5 bases, with 16 bases between. Germline V gives CDR1 SQVTM, CDR2 ANQGSEA. This CDR3 is 14 amino acids long. The CDR3 coding sequence is TGCAGCGTTGTTAGTGGAAGTGGTAGAGATACGCAGTATTTT. Residues: CSVVSGSGRDTQYF.

This clonotype was counted only a few times. The chain recombines TRBV14 with TRBJ2-7; D remains unclear. V gave up 0 bases and J gave up 5 bases, with 5 bases separating them. The CDR3 loop spans 12 amino acids. Per germline, CDR1 SGHDN and CDR2 FVKESK. The CDR3 reads CASSQESNEQYF. Written as DNA, the CDR3 is TGTGCCAGCAGCCAAGAGTCGAACGAGCAGTACTTC.

This clonotype was counted a few times. CDR3 sequence: CAISADSNEQFF. DNA for the CDR3: TGTGCCATCAGTGCGGACAGCAATGAGCAGTTCTTC. The rearrangement links TRBV10-3 to TRBJ2-1, with D possibly TRBD1 on 6 matching bases. Deletions cut 4 bases from V and 6 bases from J, with 7 bases between. Germline-derived CDR1 and CDR2 are ENHRY and SYGVKD. CDR3 size: 12 residues.

This clonotype was seen a few times. J is TRBJ1-2 and V is TRBV12-3 or TRBV12-4; 8 bases fit TRBD1. Trimming took 2 bases from V and 7 from J; bases not matched to a gene: 12. There are 16 residues in the CDR3. The CDR3 region has the DNA TGTGCCAGCAGTTTATCGCTAGGACAGGGTCGGGGTGGCTACACCTTC. Encoded protein: CASSLSLGQGRGGYTF.

This clonotype was seen repeatedly, ten times or more. The chain combines TRBV2 with TRBJ2-1; tentatively, D is TRBD2 (5 bases). V shed 2 bases and J shed 5 bases, with 7 bases lying between them. This CDR3 has 13 amino acids. Germline assignment: CDR1 SNHLY and CDR2 FYNNEI. The CDR3 sequence is CASSERRNNEQFF. For the CDR3, the DNA is TGTGCCAGCAGTGAACGGAGGAACAATGAGCAGTTCTTC.

This clonotype has only a few counts. The chain carries TRBV3-1 and TRBJ2-1; 10 bases agree with TRBD2. This CDR3 is built from 17 residues. The germline CDR1 and CDR2 sequences are LGHDT and YNNKEL (reference sequence). The trim removed 1 base at V and 8 bases at J, leaving 11 bases unmatched. DNA of the CDR3: TGTGCCAGCAGCCAAGCGAGGACTAGCGGCCCTGCGGATGAGCAGTTCTTC. Encoded protein: CASSQARTSGPADEQFF.

This clonotype has a handful of counts. CDR3 DNA: TGTGCCAGCAGTGAATCAACGGGGGGGAAGTACAATGAGCAGTTCTTC. It yields the protein CASSESTGGKYNEQFF. This chain links TRBV25-1 with TRBJ2-1; 8 nucleotides agree with TRBD2. The CDR3 has 16 residues. V was pared by 1 base and J by 4 bases, with 6 bases of the junction left unmatched. Germline V gives CDR1 MGHDK, CDR2 SYGVNS.

This clonotype was found a few times. The chain carries TRBV11-3 and TRBJ2-1; 8 bases align to TRBD1. Trimming at V came to 1 base and at J to 9 bases, leaving 11 bases not matched to a gene. Germline V CDR1 and CDR2: SGHNT, YENEEA. The CDR3 runs 16 residues. CDR3: CASSLVGQGGLTEQFF. The CDR3 DNA is TGTGCCAGCAGCTTAGTAGGACAGGGTGGGTTGACTGAGCAGTTCTTC.

This clonotype was seen a handful of times. The genes are TRBV5-5 and TRBJ1-1; D not resolved. This CDR3 spans 12 amino acids. Trimming took off 4 bases at V and 7 bases at J, with 11 bases between the two ends. Germline CDR1 is SGHKS and CDR2 is YYEKEE (reference sequence). This CDR3 reads CASSRVWGEAFF. Written as DNA, the CDR3 is TGTGCCAGCAGCAGGGTATGGGGTGAAGCTTTCTTT.

This clonotype was picked up many times. In DNA, the CDR3 is TGCGCCAGCAGCCAAGATTGGCGGGGGGGCACAGATACGCAGTATTTT. Translation gives CASSQDWRGGTDTQYF. The V and J genes are TRBV4-1 and TRBJ2-3; 8 bases map to TRBD2. Germline CDR1 is MGHRA and CDR2 is YSYEKL. Trimming removed 0 bases from V and 1 base from J; junction bases left unmatched: 3. This CDR3 is 16 amino acids long.

This chain uses TRBV2 with TRBJ2-7; tentative D call: TRBD2 (5 bases). The V and J ends lost 8 bases and 2 bases respectively, with 10 bases between them. The germline CDR1 and CDR2 sequences are SNHLY and FYNNEI. The CDR3 spans 12 residues. This CDR3 is CASLDGTYEQYF. The CDR3, as DNA: TGTGCCAGCCTGGACGGGACCTACGAGCAGTACTTC.

This clonotype was seen a handful of times. The chain couples TRBV13 to TRBJ2-7; D not resolved. The V and J ends lost 0 bases and 6 bases respectively, with 12 bases between them. Germline values: CDR1 PRHDT, CDR2 FYEKMQ (reference sequence). This CDR3 is built from 14 residues. Written as DNA, the CDR3 is TGTGCCAGCAGCTTAGGCCCCGGCTCCGGCGAGCAGTACGTC. It is translated as CASSLGPGSGEQYV.

This chain connects TRBV6-1 to TRBJ1-2, with 8 bases aligning to TRBD1. The CDR3 has 17 residues. Per the germline V gene, CDR1 is MNHNS and CDR2 is SASEGT. Trimming at V came to 3 bases and at J to 3 bases, leaving 12 bases not matched to a gene. CDR3 in DNA: TGTGCCAGCAGTGATTTTCACAGGGGGACCAGGTACTATGGCTACACCTTC. Its translation: CASSDFHRGTRYYGYTF.

The chain has TRBV27 and TRBJ1-5; 7 positions agree with TRBD1. From germline, CDR1 is MNHEY and CDR2 SMNVEV (reference sequence). The V and J ends lost 5 bases and 6 bases, in that order; junction bases with no gene match: 10. The CDR3 consists of 15 residues. This CDR3 reads CASSLTAGGAQPQHF. The CDR3 nucleotides are TGTGCCAGCAGTCTAACTGCAGGGGGGGCTCAGCCCCAGCATTTT.

This clonotype came up a few times. The genes are TRBV24-1 and TRBJ2-7; weak D call: TRBD2 (6 bases). Germline CDR1 KGHDR, CDR2 SFDVKD. The CDR3 consists of 13 residues. The V end lost 8 bases, the J end lost 2 bases, and 12 bases lay between the germline ends. CDR3 amino acids: CATKHGGTYEQYV. The CDR3 region has the DNA TGTGCCACCAAACACGGGGGAACCTACGAGCAGTACGTC.

The V gene is TRBV11-1, the J gene TRBJ1-5; D not certain. The CDR3 runs 15 residues. V was shortened by 3 bases and J by 4 bases, with 13 bases between the two germline ends. Germline loops: CDR1 SGHAT, CDR2 FQDESV (reference sequence). CDR3 region: CASSLDGKTNQPQHF. CDR3 nucleotides: TGTGCCAGCAGCTTGGACGGAAAGACTAATCAGCCCCAGCATTTT. The full variable domain, rest sourced from reference TRBV11-1 and TRBJ1-5, is EAEVAQSPRYKITEKSQAVAFWCDPISGHATLYWYRQILGQGPELLVQFQDESVVDDSQLPKDRFSAERLKGVDSTLKIQPAELGDSAMYLCASSLDGKTNQPQHFGDGTRLSIL.

This clonotype was found many times. The J gene is TRBJ1-2, the V gene TRBV12-3 or TRBV12-4; 8 nucleotides agree with TRBD1. The CDR3 consists of 15 residues. The V gene end was trimmed by 5 bases and the J gene end by 7 bases; junction bases not matched to a gene: 12. This CDR3 reads CASSAALTGDRGYTF. CDR3 coding DNA: TGTGCCAGCAGTGCCGCCCTGACAGGGGATCGTGGCTACACCTTC.

J is TRBJ2-4 and V is TRBV20-1; 14 bases match TRBD2. The trim removed 0 bases at V and 8 bases at J, leaving 3 bases unmatched. Looked up from germline, CDR1 is DFQATT and CDR2 is SNEGSKA (reference sequence). The CDR3 consists of 15 residues. The CDR3 DNA reads as TGCAGTGCTAGAGATCCGACTAGCGGGAGGGACATTCAGTACTTC. It encodes CSARDPTSGRDIQYF.

The V gene is TRBV14, the J gene TRBJ1-1; D might be TRBD1 (5 bases). The CDR3 is 15 residues long. The V end lost 3 bases, the J end lost 0 bases, and 11 bases lay between the germline ends. Germline assignment: CDR1 SGHDN and CDR2 FVKESK. The CDR3 bases are TGTGCCAGCAGCCATCACGAGGGGCTGAACACTGAAGCTTTCTTT. Protein: CASSHHEGLNTEAFF.

This clonotype occurred a few times. The chain recombines TRBV5-1 with TRBJ2-1; 11 bases map to TRBD2. The CDR3 is 16 residues long. The germline V gene encodes CDR1 SGHRS and CDR2 YFSETQ. With V trimmed by 2 bases and J by 7 bases, 8 bases remained unmatched. CDR3 nucleotides: TGCGCCAGCAGCTTTGGGTCTAGCGGGAGGTTGAATGAGCAGTTCTTC. This gives the protein CASSFGSSGRLNEQFF.

The chain is built from TRBV29-1 and TRBJ2-5, with TRBD2 matching over 12 bases. From germline, CDR1 is SQVTM and CDR2 ANQGSEA. The trim removed 2 bases at V and 5 bases at J, leaving 9 bases unmatched. The length of the CDR3 is 16 residues. CDR3 bases: TGCAGCGTTGAACGACTAGCGGGGGCTGATGGGGAGACCCAGTACTTC. Its protein product is CSVERLAGADGETQYF.